This T cell receptor (beta chain) is from a study of human T cells and chemical hapten exposure. Overall study context: It was small differences in pooled library volume that mainly caused per-sample TCR yields to vary.

Time point meaning: healthy volunteer bleed at 6 weeks. Extraction yielded total RNA from whole blood (unfractionated). This CDR3 contains 15 residues. Trimming left V 5 bases short and J 0 bases short, with 12 bases between. Per germline, CDR1 SGHTA and CDR2 FQGNSA. The study's library attached unique molecular identifiers to single cDNA molecules. Authors' methods: Between roughly 20,000 and 700,000 TCRs appeared in each sample, and the median stood at roughly 100,000. TCRdb re-derived calls from the RACE reads in MiXCR, one entry per CDR3 protein. For this entry, the V and J calls and clone size follow TCRdb and not the study's own pipeline. The sample shows under 50,000 distinct CDR3 sequences, about 3.7% of them seen only once. This clonotype was seen repeatedly, ten times or more.

This clonotype originated in a human donor in good health. Some clones in this sample may be carry-over from other donors' samples. Sequencing was performed on whole blood. This chain joins TRBV7-2 and TRBJ2-3; tentatively, D is TRBD2 (6 bases). For the CDR3, the DNA is TGTGCCAGCAGCCCGGACTACCTAAGCACAGATACGCAGTATTTT. Amino acid sequence: CASSPDYLSTDTQYF.